Detailed here is one T cell receptor beta chain. Its antigen is unknown. No base quality information exists; no much larger clone differs at one position. The source of the sample is a study of blood T cell repertoires in COVID-19 (dated by TCRdb to 2020 to 2022). With respect to the entire study: Collaborator samples came from the United States, Italy and Spain and covered acute and convalescent phases of COVID-19. The prospective study material was composed of cDNA or gDNA derived from T cells, B-cell-depleted T cells, or PBMCs. Deeply sampled blood TCRbeta repertoires from subjects exposed to, actively infected with, or recovered from COVID-19 were included in the dataset. The repertoires were made available in a free public database intended to serve as a resource for research on the immune response to SARS-CoV-2. The samples were drawn from two sources: the first 160 participants of the ongoing ImmuneRACE study, and 1,000 to 1,500 subjects contributed by 6 global collaborators. Nearly every sample came with metadata listing a de-identified subject ID, COVID-19 status, age in years and sex. HLA class I and class II types, where available, came from metadata supplied by the sample provider rather than from assay-based typing.

Each collaborating institution followed its own protocols to collect whole blood in K2EDTA tubes. For TCRbeta analysis, collaborators shipped samples in one of three forms: frozen whole blood, isolated PBMCs, or DNA extracted from either of those sample types. TCRbeta CDR3 regions were amplified from genomic DNA using the immunoSEQ Assay, a bias-controlled multiplex PCR. The study's processing was this. The number of nucleated cells in each sample was estimated from the amplification of reference gene primers within the assay. To quantify the absolute abundance of each unique TCRbeta CDR3 rearrangement, sequence reads were collapsed and filtered. For each sample, productive Simpson clonality was calculated as the square root of Simpson's diversity index over productive rearrangements. The table was pulled from immuneACCESS by TCRdb, which kept in-frame rearrangements only. Such tables lose some clones; where checked, under half of the loss comes from unresolved V genes, and the rest has no known cause. V and J calls and clone size are copied from that table; D and trimming were computed from the DNA. Counted in this sample were over 70,000 clones; over 80% of them appeared once. More than 0.85% of the sample lies in the top ten.

Results the study describes overall, beyond this receptor: The amount of clinical and demographic metadata varied by source and participant and was provided uncurated.

The sequencing sample was made of peripheral blood. This TCR derives from a human donor in a cohort sampled during active COVID-19.

The DNA sequence is TGTGCCAGTAGTATCGACAGGGCGGGCAATCAGCCCCAGCATTTT. Translation gives CASSIDRAGNQPQHF. This chain joins TRBV19 to TRBJ1-5, with 7 bases aligning to TRBD1. V is pruned by 3 bases and J by 2 bases, leaving 4 bases of the junction without a gene match. CDR1 and CDR2 (LNHDA, SQIVND) derive from the germline V gene (reference sequence). The CDR3 has 15 amino acids, counting the end cysteine and phenylalanine. Kept here is only the CDR3 DNA, which spans 45 bases and is read in frame from base 1.